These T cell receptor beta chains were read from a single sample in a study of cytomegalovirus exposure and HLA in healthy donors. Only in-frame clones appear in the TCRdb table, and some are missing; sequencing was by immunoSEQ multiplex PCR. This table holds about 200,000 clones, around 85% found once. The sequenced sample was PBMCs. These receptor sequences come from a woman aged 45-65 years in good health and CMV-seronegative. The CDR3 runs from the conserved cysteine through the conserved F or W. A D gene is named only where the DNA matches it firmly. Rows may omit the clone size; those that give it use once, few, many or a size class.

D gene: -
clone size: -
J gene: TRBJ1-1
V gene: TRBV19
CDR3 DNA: TGTGCCAGTAGACAGGGACGGGGCACTGAAGCTTTCTTT
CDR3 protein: CASRQGRGTEAFF

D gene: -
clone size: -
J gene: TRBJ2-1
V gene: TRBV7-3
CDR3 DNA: TGTGCCAGCAGCTTAACGGTTAACAGTTACAATGAGCAGTTCTTC
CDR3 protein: CASSLTVNSYNEQFF

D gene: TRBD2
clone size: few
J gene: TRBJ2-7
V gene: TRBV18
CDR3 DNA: TGTGCCAGCTCAAGACTAGCGGGAGACGGCGAGCAGTACTTC
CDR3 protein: CASSRLAGDGEQYF

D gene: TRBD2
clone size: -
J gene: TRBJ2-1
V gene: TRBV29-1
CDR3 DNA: TGCACCGTCGGGACTAGCGGAAAGAATGAGCAGTTCTTC
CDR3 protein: CTVGTSGKNEQFF

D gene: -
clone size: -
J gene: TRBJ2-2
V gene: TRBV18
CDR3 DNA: TGTGCCAGCTCACCACGAGAGGGGGCCGGGGAGCTGTTTTTT
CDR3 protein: CASSPREGAGELFF

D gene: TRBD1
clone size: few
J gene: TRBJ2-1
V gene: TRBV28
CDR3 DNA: TGTGCCAGCAGTTTTCCCCGGGACAGGGGTAGCGGCTTCAATGAGCAGTTCTTC
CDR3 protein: CASSFPRDRGSGFNEQFF

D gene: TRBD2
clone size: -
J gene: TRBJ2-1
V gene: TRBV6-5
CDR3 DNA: TGTGCCAGCAGTTACGCGGGACTAGCTAATGAGCAGTTCTTC
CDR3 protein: CASSYAGLANEQFF

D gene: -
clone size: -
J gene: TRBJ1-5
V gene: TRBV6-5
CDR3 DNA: TGTGCCAGCCAGGGGAGGGTAAATCAGCCCCAGCATTTT
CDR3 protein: CASQGRVNQPQHF

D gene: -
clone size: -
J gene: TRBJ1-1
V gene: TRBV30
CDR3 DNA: TGTGCCTGGAGTGGAAGTCTCTACAGGGTAGAAGCTTTCTTT
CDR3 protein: CAWSGSLYRVEAFF

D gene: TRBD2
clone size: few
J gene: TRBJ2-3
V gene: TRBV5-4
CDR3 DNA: TGTGCCAGCAGCTCCCGACTAGCGGGAGCGGATACGCAGTATTTT
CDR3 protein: CASSSRLAGADTQYF

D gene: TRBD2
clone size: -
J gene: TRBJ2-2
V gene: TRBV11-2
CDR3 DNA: TGTGCCAGCAGCCAACTTAGGACTAGCGGCACCGGGGAGCTGTTTTTT
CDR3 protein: CASSQLRTSGTGELFF

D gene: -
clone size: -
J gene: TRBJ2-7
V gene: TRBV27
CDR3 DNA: TGTGCCAGCAGTTGGCAAGGCCAGGGAGGATACGAGCAGTACTTC
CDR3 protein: CASSWQGQGGYEQYF

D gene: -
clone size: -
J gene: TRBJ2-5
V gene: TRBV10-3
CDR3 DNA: TGTGCCATCAGTGAGTCGTTGGGAGGTCGTAGGGGGACCCAGTACTTC
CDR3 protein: CAISESLGGRRGTQYF

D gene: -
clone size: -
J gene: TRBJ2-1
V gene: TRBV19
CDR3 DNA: TGTGCCAGTAGTAGGGGCGTAGGCGAGTACAATGAGCAGTTCTTC
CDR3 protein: CASSRGVGEYNEQFF

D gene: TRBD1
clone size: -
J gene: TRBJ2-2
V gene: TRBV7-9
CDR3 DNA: TGTTCCAGCCACTCTGGAGACAGGGATACAACCGGGGAGCTGTTTTTT
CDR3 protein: CSSHSGDRDTTGELFF